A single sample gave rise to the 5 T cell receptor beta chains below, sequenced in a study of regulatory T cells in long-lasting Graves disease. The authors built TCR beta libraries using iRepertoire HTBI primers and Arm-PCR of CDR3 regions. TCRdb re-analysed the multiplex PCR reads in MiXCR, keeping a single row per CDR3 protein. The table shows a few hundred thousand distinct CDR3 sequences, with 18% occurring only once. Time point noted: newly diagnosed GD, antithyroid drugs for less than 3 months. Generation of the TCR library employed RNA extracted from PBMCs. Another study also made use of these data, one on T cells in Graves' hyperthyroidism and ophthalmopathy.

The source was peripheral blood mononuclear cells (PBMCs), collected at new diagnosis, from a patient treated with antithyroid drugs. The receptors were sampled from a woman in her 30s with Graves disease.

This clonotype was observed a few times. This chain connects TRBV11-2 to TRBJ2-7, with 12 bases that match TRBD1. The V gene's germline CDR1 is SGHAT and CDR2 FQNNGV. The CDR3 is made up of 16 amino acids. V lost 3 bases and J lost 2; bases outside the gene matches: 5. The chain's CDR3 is CASSLPGQGAPYEQYF. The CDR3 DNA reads TGTGCCAGCAGCTTGCCGGGACAGGGGGCCCCCTACGAGCAGTACTTC.

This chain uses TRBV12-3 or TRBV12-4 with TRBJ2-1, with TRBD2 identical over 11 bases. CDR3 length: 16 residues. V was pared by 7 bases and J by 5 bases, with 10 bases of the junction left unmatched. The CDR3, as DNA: TGTGCCAGCATTAATAGCGGGGGGGCTGTGGACAATGAGCAGTTCTTC. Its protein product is CASINSGGAVDNEQFF.

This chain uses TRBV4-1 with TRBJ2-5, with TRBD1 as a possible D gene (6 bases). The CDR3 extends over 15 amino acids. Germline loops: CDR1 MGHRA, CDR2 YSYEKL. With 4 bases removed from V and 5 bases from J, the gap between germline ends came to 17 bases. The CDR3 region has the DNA TGCGCCAGCAGCCTCTTACCGACAGGTGCGGAGACCCAGTACTTC. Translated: CASSLLPTGAETQYF.

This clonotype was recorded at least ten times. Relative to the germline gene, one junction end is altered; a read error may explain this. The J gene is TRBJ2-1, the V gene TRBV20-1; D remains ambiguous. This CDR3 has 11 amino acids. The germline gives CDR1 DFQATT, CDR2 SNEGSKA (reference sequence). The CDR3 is CNAMPDNEQFF. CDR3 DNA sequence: TGCAATGCTATGCCCGACAATGAGCAGTTCTTC.

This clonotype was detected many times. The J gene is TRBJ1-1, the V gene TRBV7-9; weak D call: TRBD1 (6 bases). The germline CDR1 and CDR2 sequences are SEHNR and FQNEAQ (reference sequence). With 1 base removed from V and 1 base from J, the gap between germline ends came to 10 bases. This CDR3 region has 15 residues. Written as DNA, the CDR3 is TGTGCCAGCAGCTTAGGGGGGGCCCCGAACACTGAAGCTTTCTTT. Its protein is CASSLGGAPNTEAFF.